This T cell receptor (beta chain) was sequenced during a study of patients and donors after allogeneic stem cell transplantation. One entry per CDR3 protein results from TCRdb running MiXCR on the RT-PCR reads. The sample includes 84,000 or so distinct CDR3 sequences, roughly 48% of them seen just once. The CDR3 runs to 18 residues. Germline-derived CDR1 and CDR2 are LGHNA and YNFKEQ. With 0 bases removed from V and 2 bases from J, the gap between germline ends came to 16 bases. The origin of this receptor is a human donor who was either an allogeneic HSCT recipient or a stem cell or donor lymphocyte infusion donor (not recorded which). It is not recorded whose cells these are; they may come from a transplant donor. What was sequenced was blood, either unsorted or a sorted T cell fraction (not recorded which). The chain joins TRBV4-2 to TRBJ1-4, with D perhaps TRBD1 (5 bases). The CDR3 nucleotides read TGTGCCAGCAGCCAAGAATCGTGGGGGAGGGAGACTAATGAAAAACTGTTTTTT. As protein: CASSQESWGRETNEKLFF.